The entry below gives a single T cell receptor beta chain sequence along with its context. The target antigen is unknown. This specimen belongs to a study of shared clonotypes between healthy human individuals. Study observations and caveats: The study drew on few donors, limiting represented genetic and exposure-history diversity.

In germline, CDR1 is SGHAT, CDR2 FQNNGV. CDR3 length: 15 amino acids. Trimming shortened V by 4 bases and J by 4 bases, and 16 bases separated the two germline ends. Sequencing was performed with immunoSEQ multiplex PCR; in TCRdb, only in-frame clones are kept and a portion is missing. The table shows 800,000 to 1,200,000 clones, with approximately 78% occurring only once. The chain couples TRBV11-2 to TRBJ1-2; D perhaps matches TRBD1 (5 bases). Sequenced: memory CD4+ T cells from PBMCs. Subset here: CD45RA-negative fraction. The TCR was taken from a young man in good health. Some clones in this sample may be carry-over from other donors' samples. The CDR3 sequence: CASSSGTGGSYGYTF. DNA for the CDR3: TGTGCCAGCAGCTCCGGGACCGGGGGGTCCTATGGCTACACCTTC.